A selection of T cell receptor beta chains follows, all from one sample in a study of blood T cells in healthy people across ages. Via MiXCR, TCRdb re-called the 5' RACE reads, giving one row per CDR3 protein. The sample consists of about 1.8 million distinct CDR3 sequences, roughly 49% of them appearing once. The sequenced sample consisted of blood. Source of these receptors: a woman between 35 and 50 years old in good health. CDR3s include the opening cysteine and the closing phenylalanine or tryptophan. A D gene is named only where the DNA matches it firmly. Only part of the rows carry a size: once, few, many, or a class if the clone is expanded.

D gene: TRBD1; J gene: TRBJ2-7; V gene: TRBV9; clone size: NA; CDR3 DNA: TGTGCCAGCTCAGCCGGGACAGGGACGACCTACGAGCAGTACTTC; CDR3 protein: CASSAGTGTTYEQYF
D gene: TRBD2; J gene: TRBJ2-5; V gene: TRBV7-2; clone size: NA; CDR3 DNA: TGTGCCAGCAGCTTAGCGAGACAGCGGGGGGGCCGAGAGACCCAGTACTTC; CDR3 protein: CASSLARQRGGRETQYF
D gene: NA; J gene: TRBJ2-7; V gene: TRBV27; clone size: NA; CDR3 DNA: TGTGCCAGCAGTTTATTAGCAGGGGCCCCCTCCTACGAGCAGTACTTC; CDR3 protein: CASSLLAGAPSYEQYF
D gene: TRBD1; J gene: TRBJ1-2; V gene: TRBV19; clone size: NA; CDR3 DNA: TGTGCCAGTAGTTCACAGGGGGCGTCTGATGGCTACACCTTC; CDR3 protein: CASSSQGASDGYTF
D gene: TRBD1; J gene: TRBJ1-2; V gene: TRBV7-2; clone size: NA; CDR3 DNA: TGTGCCAGCAGCTTAGACAGGGGGAGGAATGGCTACACCTTC; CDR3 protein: CASSLDRGRNGYTF
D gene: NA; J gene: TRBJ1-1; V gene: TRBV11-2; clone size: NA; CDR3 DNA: TGTGCCAGCAGCCTGGGCAGCGGGCAGTTGAACACTGAAGCTTTCTTT; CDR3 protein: CASSLGSGQLNTEAFF
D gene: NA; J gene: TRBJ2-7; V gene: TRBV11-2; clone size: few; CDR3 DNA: TGTGCCAGCGGGGCCCCTCTCTACGAGCAGTACTTC; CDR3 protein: CASGAPLYEQYF
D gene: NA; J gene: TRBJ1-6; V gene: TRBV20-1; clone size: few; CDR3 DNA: TGCAGTGCGGGCCGGGATTCAAATTCACCCCTCCACTTT; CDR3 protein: CSAGRDSNSPLHF
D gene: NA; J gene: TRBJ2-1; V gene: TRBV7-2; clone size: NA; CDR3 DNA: TGTGCCAGCAGCTTAAGCAATGACAATGAGCAGTTCTTC; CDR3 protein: CASSLSNDNEQFF
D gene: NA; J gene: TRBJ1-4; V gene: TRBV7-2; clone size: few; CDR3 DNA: TGTGCCAGCAGCCGAACAGGGACGACTAATGAAAAACTGTTTTTT; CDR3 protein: CASSRTGTTNEKLFF
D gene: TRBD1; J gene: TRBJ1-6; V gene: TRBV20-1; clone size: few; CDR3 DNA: TGCAGTGCTAGAGTGACAGGGGGTAATAATTCACCCCTCCACTTT; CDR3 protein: CSARVTGGNNSPLHF
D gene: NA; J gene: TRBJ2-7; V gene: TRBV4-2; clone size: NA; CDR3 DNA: TGTGCCAGCAGCCAAGAACAGGTTGCCTACGAGCAGTACTTC; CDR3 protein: CASSQEQVAYEQYF
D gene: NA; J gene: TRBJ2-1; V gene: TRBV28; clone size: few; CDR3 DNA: TGTGCCAGCATCCGTGGTTGGTCCCGGGACAATGAGCAGTTCTTC; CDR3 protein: CASIRGWSRDNEQFF
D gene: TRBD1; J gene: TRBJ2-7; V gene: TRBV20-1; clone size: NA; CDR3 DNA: TGCAGTGCGATCGCTCCGGGACAGGGGCCCTACGAGCAGTACTTC; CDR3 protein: CSAIAPGQGPYEQYF
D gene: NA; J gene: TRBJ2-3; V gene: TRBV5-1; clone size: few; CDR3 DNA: TGCGCCAGCAGAAGGGACTCTGCCACAGATACGCAGTATTTT; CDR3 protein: CASRRDSATDTQYF
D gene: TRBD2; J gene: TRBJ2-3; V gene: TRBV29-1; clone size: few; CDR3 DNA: TGCAGCGTCGGTTCGCCCGGGGGGTTAAGCACAGATACGCAGTATTTT; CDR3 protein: CSVGSPGGLSTDTQYF
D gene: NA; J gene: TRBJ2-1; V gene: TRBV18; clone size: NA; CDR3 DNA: TGTGCCAGCTCTCCCCGGAATGTGAATGAGCAGTTCTTC; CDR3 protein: CASSPRNVNEQFF
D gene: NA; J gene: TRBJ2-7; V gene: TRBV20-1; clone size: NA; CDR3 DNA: TGCAGTGCTAGAGACGCACTAGTCCCCTCCTACGAGCAGTACTTC; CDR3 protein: CSARDALVPSYEQYF
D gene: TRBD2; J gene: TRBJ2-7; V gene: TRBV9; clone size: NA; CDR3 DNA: TGTGCCAGCAGCGTAGCTAGCGGGAAATACAATGAGCAGTACTTC; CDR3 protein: CASSVASGKYNEQYF
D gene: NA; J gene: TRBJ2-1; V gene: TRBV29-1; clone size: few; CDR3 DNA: TGCAGCGTTGAACCCAGGGAGAGGGCTGAGCAGTTCTTC; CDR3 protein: CSVEPRERAEQFF
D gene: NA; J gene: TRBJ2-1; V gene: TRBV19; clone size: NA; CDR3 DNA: TGTGCCAGTAGTATCTCGTGGGGGCGCTCCTACAATGAGCAGTTCTTC; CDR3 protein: CASSISWGRSYNEQFF
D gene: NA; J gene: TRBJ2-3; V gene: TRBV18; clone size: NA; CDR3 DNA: TGTGCCAGCTCACCTCCACTAGCCTCGGAATCGGATACGCAGTATTTT; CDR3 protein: CASSPPLASESDTQYF
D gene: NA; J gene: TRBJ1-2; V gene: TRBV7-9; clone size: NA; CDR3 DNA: TGTGCCAGCAGCCTAGTCGGGGGCGCCGATGGCTACACCTTC; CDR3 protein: CASSLVGGADGYTF
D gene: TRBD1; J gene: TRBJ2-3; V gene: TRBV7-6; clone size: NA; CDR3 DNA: TGTGCCAGCAGTAGGGGGCTCGCCGTGACAGATACGCAGTATTTT; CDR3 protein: CASSRGLAVTDTQYF
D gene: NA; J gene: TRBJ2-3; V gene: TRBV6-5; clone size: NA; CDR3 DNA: TGTGCCAGCAGCGAAGGGCGGCTGCTATCGCAGTATTTT; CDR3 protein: CASSEGRLLSQYF
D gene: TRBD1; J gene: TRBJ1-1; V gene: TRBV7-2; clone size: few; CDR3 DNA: TGTGCCAGCAGCGCGCGGACAGGGAGCTTGAACACTGAAGCTTTCTTT; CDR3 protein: CASSARTGSLNTEAFF
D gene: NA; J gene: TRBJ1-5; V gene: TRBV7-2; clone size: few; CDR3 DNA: TGTGCCAGCAGCTTAGCAGGGTTCAATCAGCCCCAGCATTTT; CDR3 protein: CASSLAGFNQPQHF
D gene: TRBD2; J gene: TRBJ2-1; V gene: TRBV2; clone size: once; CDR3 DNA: TGTGCCAGCAGTGAGCGGACTAGCGTATATGATGAGCAGTTCTTC; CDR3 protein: CASSERTSVYDEQFF
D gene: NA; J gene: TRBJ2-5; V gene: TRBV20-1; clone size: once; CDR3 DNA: TGCAGTGCTAGAGCACCCCTAGGCGGTGACGAGACCCAGTACTTC; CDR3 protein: CSARAPLGGDETQYF
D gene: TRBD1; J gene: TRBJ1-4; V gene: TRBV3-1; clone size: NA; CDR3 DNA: TGTGCCAGCAGCCAAGAACAGGGGGGAAGGGAAAAACTGTTTTTT; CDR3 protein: CASSQEQGGREKLFF
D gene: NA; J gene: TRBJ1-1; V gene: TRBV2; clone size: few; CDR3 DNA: TGTGCCAGCAGTGCCCCGTTGAACACTGAAGCTTTCTTT; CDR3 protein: CASSAPLNTEAFF
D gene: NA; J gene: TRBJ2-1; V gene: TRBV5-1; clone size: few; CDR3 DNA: TGCGCCAGCAGCTCGAACCGGGACCAAATCAATGAGCAGTTCTTC; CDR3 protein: CASSSNRDQINEQFF
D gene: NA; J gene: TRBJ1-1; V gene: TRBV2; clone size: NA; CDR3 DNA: TGTGCCAGCAGGAAAGAGGCCACGGCCCGAACTGAAGCTTTCTTT; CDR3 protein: CASRKEATARTEAFF
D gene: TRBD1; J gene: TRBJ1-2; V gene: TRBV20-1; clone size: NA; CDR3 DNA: TGCAGTGCACGGAAAAAAGGGGGCTGGTATGGCTACACCTTC; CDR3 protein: CSARKKGGWYGYTF
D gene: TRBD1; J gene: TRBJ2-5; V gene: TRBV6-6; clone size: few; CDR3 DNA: TGTGCCAGAGAGACAGGGAACCAAGAGACCCAGTACTTC; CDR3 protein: CARETGNQETQYF
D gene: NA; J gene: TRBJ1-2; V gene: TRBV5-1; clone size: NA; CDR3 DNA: TGCGCCAGCAGCTTGGAGGGGGATGACTATGGCTACACCTTC; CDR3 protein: CASSLEGDDYGYTF
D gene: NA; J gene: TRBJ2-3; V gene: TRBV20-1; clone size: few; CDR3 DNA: TGCAGTGCTAGAGGAGGGGATACCAGGGTGCGGGATACGCAGTATTTT; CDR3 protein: CSARGGDTRVRDTQYF
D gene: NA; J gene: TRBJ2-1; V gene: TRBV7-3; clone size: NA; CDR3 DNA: TGTGCCAGCAGCCCCCGGTGGCGGGGGCCTCCTAACAATGAGCAGTTCTTC; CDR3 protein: CASSPRWRGPPNNEQFF
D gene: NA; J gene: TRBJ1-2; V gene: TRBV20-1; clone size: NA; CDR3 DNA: TGCAGTGTCCCGAGAGGTGGAAGCGGCTACACCTTC; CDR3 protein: CSVPRGGSGYTF
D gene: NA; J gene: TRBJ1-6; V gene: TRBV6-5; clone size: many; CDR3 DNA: TGTGCCAGCAGTTACTGGACGTATGGGCCACCCCTCCACTTT; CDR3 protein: CASSYWTYGPPLHF
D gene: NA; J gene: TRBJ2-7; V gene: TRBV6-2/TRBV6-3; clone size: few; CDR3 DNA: TGTGCCAGCAGTTTGATCAGGGAGGTCGAGCAGTACTTC; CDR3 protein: CASSLIREVEQYF
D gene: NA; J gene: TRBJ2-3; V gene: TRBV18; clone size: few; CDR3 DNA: TGTGCCAGCTCACCACCGGACGGCACAGATACGCAGTATTTT; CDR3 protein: CASSPPDGTDTQYF
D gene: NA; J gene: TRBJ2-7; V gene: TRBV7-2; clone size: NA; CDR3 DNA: TGTGCCAGCAGCTTAGTCTTGGGTGGGTCACTTTTGGGGGACTACGAGCAGTACTTC; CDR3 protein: CASSLVLGGSLLGDYEQYF
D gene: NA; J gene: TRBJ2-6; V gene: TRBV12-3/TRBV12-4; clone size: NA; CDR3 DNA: TGTGCCAGCAGTTTGCGGGGAAACTCTGGGGCCAACGTCCTGACTTTC; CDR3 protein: CASSLRGNSGANVLTF
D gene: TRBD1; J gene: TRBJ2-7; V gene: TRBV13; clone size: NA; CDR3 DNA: TGTGCCAGCAGCTTAATGGGTAGGGGGCGGGCCTATACCTACGAGCAGTACTTC; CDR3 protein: CASSLMGRGRAYTYEQYF
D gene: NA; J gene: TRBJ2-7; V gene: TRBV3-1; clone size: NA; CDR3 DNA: TGTGCCAGCAGCCAAGGGGGAGGAGGGAGCTCCTACGAGCAGTACTTC; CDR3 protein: CASSQGGGGSSYEQYF
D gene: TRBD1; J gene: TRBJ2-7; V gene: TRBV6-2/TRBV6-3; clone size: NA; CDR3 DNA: TGTGCCAGCAGTTACGGGACAGGCGTAACCTACGAGCAGTACTTC; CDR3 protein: CASSYGTGVTYEQYF
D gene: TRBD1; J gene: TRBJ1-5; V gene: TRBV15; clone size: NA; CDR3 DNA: TGTGCCACCAGAGGAGTCGGGACAGGGTATCAGCCCCAGCATTTT; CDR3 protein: CATRGVGTGYQPQHF
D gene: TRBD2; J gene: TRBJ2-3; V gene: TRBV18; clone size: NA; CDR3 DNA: TGTGCCAGCTCACCCCCTAGCGGGGCTCCCTCAGGTACGCAGTATTTT; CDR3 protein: CASSPPSGAPSGTQYF